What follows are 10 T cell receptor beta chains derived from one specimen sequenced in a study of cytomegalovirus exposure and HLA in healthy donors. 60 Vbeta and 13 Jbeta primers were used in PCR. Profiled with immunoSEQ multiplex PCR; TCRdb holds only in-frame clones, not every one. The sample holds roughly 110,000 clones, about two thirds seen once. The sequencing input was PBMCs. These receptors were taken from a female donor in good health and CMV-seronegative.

This CDR3 is CASSGSLVTVTDTQYF. The CDR3, as DNA: TGTGCCAGCAGTGGATCGCTCGTGACAGTCACAGATACGCAGTATTTT. The chain recombines TRBV2 with TRBJ2-3; the D gene is possibly TRBD1 (5 bases). The CDR3 sequence is 16 residues long. Germline values: CDR1 SNHLY, CDR2 FYNNEI. V was clipped by 4 bases and J by 2 bases, with 16 bases between them. Drawing the rest from reference TRBV2 and TRBJ2-3, the complete variable domain is EPEVTQTPSHQVTQMGQEVILRCVPISNHLYFYWYRQILGQKVEFLVSFYNNEISEKSEIFDDQFSVERPDGSNFTLKIRSTKLEDSAMYFCASSGSLVTVTDTQYFGPGTRLTVL.

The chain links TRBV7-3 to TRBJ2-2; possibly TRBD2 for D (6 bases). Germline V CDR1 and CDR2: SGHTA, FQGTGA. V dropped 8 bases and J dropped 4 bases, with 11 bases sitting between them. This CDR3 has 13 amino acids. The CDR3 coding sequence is TGTGCCAGCGGAACGACTAGCACCGGGGAGCTGTTTTTT. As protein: CASGTTSTGELFF.

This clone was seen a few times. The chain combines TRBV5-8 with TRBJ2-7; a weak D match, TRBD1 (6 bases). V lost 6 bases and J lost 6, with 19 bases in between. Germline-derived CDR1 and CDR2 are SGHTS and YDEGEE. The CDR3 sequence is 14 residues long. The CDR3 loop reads CASKGDGAATEQYF. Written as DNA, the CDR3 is TGTGCCAGCAAGGGGGACGGGGCCGCTACCGAGCAGTACTTC.

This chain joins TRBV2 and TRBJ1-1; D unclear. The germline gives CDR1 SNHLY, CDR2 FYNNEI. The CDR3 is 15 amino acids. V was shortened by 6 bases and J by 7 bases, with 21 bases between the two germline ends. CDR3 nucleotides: TGTGCCAGCAGCCGTTTTCCAGAGGATTCAAGTGAAGCTTTCTTT. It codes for CASSRFPEDSSEAFF.

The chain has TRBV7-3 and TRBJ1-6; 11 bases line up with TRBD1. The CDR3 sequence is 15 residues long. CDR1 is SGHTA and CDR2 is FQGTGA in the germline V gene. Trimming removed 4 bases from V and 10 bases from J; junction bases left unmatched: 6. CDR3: CASSWTGGGESPLHF. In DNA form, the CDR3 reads TGTGCCAGCAGCTGGACAGGGGGCGGTGAATCACCCCTCCACTTT.

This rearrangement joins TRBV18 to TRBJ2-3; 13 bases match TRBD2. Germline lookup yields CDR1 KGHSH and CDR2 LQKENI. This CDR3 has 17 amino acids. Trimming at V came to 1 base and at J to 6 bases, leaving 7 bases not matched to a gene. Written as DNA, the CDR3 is TGTGCCAGCTCACCACGCGGACTAGCGGGAGCCGGGGATACGCAGTATTTT. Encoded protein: CASSPRGLAGAGDTQYF.

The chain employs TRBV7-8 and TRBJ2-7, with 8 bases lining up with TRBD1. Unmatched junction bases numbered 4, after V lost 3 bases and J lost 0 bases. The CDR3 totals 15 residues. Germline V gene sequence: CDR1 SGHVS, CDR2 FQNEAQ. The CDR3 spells CASSLRQGSSYEQYF. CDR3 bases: TGTGCCAGCAGCTTGCGACAGGGGAGCTCCTACGAGCAGTACTTC.

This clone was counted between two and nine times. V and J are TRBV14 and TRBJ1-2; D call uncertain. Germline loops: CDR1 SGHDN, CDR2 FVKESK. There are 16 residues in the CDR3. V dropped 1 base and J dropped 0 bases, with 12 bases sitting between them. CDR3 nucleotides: TGTGCCAGCAGCCAAGGCGCCGGGGTTGCTAACTATGGCTACACCTTC. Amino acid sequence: CASSQGAGVANYGYTF.

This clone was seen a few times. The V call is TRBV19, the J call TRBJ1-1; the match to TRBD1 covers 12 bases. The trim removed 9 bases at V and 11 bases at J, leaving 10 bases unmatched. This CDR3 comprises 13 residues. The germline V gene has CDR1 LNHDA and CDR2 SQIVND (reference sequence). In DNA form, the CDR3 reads TGTGCCAGCAATTTTGGGGGACAGGGGGCGGCTTTCTTT. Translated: CASNFGGQGAAFF.

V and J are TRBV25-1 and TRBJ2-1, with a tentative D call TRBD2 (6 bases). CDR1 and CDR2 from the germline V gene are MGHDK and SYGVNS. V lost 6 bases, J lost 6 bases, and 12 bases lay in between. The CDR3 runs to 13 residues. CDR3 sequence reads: CASSKLAGNEQFF. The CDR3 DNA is TGTGCCAGCAGCAAACTAGCTGGCAATGAGCAGTTCTTC. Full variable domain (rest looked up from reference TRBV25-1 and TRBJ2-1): EADIYQTPRYLVIGTGKKITLECSQTMGHDKMYWYQQDPGMELHLIHYSYGVNSTEKGDLSSESTVSRIRTEHFPLTLESARPSHTSQYLCASSKLAGNEQFFGPGTRLTVL.